The clone carrying this T cell receptor (beta chain) was counted at least ten times. TCRdb processed the RT-PCR reads anew with MiXCR; each CDR3 protein has one entry. The sample has about 960,000 distinct CDR3 sequences; approximately 19% are singletons. The V and J ends lost 0 bases and 4 bases respectively, with 9 bases between them. The CDR3 spans 14 residues. CDR1 is SQVTM and CDR2 is ANQGSEA in the germline V gene. These data come from a study of patients and donors after allogeneic stem cell transplantation. The rearrangement joins TRBV29-1 to TRBJ2-2; unclear D gene. This sequence originates from a human donor who was either an allogeneic HSCT recipient or a stem cell or donor lymphocyte infusion donor (not recorded which). It is not recorded whose cells these are; they may come from a transplant donor. The specimen was blood, either unsorted or a sorted T cell fraction (not recorded which). As DNA, the CDR3 is TGCAGCGTTGAAGATCGGTCCAGCACCGGGGAGCTGTTTTTT. Its translation is CSVEDRSSTGELFF.